This T cell receptor (beta chain) was recovered during a study of CD8+CD57+ T cells in acquired aplastic anemia. Study-level background: Sorted CD4+ and CD8+ cells yielded roughly 3 ug of DNA on average. Roughly 10.8 million reads were obtained on average for healthy donor CD4+ cells.

V lost 8 bases, J lost 6 bases, and 16 bases lay in between. The CDR3 contains 13 residues. Germline CDR1 reads LNHDA; CDR2 reads SQIVND (reference sequence). TCR beta VDJ and CDR3 profiles were obtained from a genomic DNA template. TCRdb re-called the reads through MiXCR, storing one row per CDR3 protein. The repertoire holds about 220,000 distinct CDR3 sequences, with 30% to 35% as singletons. This receptor was taken from a human donor in good health, serving as a control. The J gene is TRBJ1-1, the V gene TRBV19; D possibly corresponds to TRBD1 (5 bases). Source material: sorted CD4+, CD8+, or CD8+CD57+ T cells (not recorded which) from PBMCs. The CDR3 loop is CASHRQGGAEAFF. Written as DNA, the CDR3 is TGTGCCAGTCATCGTCAGGGAGGCGCTGAAGCTTTCTTT.